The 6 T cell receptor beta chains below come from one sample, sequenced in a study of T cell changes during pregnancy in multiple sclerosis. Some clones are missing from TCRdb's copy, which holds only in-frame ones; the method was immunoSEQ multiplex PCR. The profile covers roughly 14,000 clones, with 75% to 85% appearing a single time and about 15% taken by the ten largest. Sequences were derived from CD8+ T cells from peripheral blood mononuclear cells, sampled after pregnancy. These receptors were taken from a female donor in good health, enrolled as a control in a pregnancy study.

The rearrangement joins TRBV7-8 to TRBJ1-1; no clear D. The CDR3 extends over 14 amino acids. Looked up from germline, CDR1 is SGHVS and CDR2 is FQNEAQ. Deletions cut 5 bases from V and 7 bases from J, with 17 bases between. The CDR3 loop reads CASSGRVSTGEAFF. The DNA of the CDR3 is TGTGCCAGCAGCGGTCGGGTCAGCACGGGTGAAGCTTTCTTT.

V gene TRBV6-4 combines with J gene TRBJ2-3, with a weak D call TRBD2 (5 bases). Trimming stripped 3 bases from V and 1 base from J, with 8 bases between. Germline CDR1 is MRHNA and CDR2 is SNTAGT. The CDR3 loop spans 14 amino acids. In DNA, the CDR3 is TGTGCCAGCAGTGAGCGGGTTGGCACAGATACGCAGTATTTT. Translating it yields CASSERVGTDTQYF.

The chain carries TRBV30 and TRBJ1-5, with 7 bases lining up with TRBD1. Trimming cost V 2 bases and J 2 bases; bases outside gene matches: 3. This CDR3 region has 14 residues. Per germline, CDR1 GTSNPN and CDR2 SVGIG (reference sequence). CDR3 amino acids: CAWSTGVGNQPQHF. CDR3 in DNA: TGTGCCTGGAGTACAGGGGTCGGCAATCAGCCCCAGCATTTT.

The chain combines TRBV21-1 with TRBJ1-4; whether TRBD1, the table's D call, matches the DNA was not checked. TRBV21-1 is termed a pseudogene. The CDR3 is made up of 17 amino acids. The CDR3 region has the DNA TGTGCCAGCAGCTCCGGGGACAGGGGCGGGACTAATGAAAAACTGTTTTTT. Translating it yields CASSSGDRGGTNEKLFF.

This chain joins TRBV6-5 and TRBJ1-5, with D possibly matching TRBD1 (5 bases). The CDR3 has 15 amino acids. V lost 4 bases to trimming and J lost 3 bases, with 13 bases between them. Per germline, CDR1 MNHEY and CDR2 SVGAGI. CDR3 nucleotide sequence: TGTGCCAGCAGTTCCCGATGGGGGGACAATCAGCCCCAGCATTTT. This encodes CASSSRWGDNQPQHF.

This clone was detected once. The CDR3 spells CASSSIRGPYNEQFF. In DNA, the CDR3 is TGTGCCAGCAGCTCCATCAGGGGACCCTACAATGAGCAGTTCTTC. V usage is TRBV11-2 and J usage is TRBJ2-1, with a weak D call TRBD1 (6 bases). From germline, CDR1 is SGHAT and CDR2 FQNNGV. The V gene lost 4 bases and the J gene lost 2 bases, with 12 bases spanning the gap. This CDR3 region has 15 residues.